This T cell receptor beta chain was sequenced during a study of CD8+CD57+ T cells in acquired aplastic anemia. The wider study: Each DNA sample taken from sorted CD4+ and CD8+ cells came to 2.5 to 4 ug on average. Study observations and caveats: Patients and controls turned out to have around 29 CD8+ CDR3 sequences in common.

V was trimmed by 0 bases and J by 0 bases, leaving 9 bases between them. The germline V gene has CDR1 SGDLS and CDR2 YYNGEE. This CDR3 comprises 15 residues. The table lists this clonotype with many counts. Its target is unknown. Profiling that covered TCR beta VDJ and CDR3 relied on genomic DNA as its template. Via MiXCR, TCRdb re-called the reads, giving one row per CDR3 protein. The sample consists of fewer than 200,000 distinct CDR3 sequences, 55% to 80% of them appearing once. The sequenced sample consisted of sorted CD4+, CD8+, or CD8+CD57+ T cells (not recorded which) from PBMCs. The chain has TRBV9 and TRBJ1-1, with D unclear. This sequence was found in a human donor in good health. CDR3 in amino acids: CASSVVNSMNTEAFF. In nucleotides, the CDR3 is TGTGCCAGCAGCGTAGTGAACAGCATGAACACTGAAGCTTTCTTT. The full variable domain, in which reference TRBV9 and TRBJ1-1 provide the parts outside the CDR3, is DSGVTQTPKHLITATGQRVTLRCSPRSGDLSVYWYQQSLDQGLQFLIQYYNGEERAKGNILERFSAQQFPDLHSELNLSSLELGDSALYFCASSVVNSMNTEAFFGQGTRLTVV.